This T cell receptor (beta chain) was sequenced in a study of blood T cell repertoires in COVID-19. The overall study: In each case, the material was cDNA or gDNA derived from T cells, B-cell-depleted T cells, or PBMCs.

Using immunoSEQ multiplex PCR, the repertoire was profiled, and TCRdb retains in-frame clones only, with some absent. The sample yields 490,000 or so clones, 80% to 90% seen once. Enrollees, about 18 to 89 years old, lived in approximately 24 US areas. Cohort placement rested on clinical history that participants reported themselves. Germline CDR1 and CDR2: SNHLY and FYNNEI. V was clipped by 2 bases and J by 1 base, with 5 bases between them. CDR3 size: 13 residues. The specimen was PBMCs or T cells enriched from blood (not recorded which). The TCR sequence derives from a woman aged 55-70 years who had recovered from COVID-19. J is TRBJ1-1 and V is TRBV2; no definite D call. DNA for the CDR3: TGTGCCAGCAGTGAATCTCGGAACACTGAAGCTTTCTTT. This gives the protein CASSESRNTEAFF. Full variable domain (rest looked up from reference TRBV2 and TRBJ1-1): EPEVTQTPSHQVTQMGQEVILRCVPISNHLYFYWYRQILGQKVEFLVSFYNNEISEKSEIFDDQFSVERPDGSNFTLKIRSTKLEDSAMYFCASSESRNTEAFFGQGTRLTVV.